A single sample is the source of the 12 T cell receptor beta chains below, sequenced in a study of cytomegalovirus exposure and HLA in healthy donors. TCRdb keeps only in-frame clones here, not all; method: immunoSEQ multiplex PCR. The table has some 160,000 clones, about 89% seen once. Specimen: PBMCs. All receptors come from a man between 18 and 29 years old in good health and CMV-seronegative.

The chain combines TRBV30 with TRBJ2-3, with 8 bases identical to TRBD2. The CDR3 is 13 amino acids. The V and J ends lost 4 bases and 4 bases, in that order; junction bases with no gene match: 4. Germline-derived CDR1 and CDR2 are GTSNPN and SVGIG (reference sequence). CDR3 in amino acids: CAWNELAADTQYF. CDR3 in DNA: TGTGCCTGGAATGAACTAGCGGCAGATACGCAGTATTTT.

V and J are TRBV19 and TRBJ2-1, with TRBD2 matching over 12 bases. CDR3 size: 16 residues. After removal of 6 bases from V and 8 bases from J, the junction contained 11 bases not matched to a gene. CDR1 is LNHDA and CDR2 is SQIVND in the germline V gene (reference sequence). The CDR3 protein is CASSPGLAGSSHEQFF. The CDR3 nucleotides read TGTGCCAGTAGCCCCGGACTAGCGGGGAGCTCCCATGAGCAGTTCTTC.

This sequence joins TRBV29-1 and TRBJ1-2; TRBD1 might be the D (6 bases). From germline, CDR1 is SQVTM and CDR2 ANQGSEA. There are 14 residues in the CDR3. Trimming pared 6 bases from V and 4 bases from J, leaving 18 bases between. CDR3 residues: CSVNPGVEPYGYTF. The CDR3 DNA reads TGCAGCGTGAACCCAGGGGTAGAACCCTATGGCTACACCTTC.

This chain connects TRBV7-2 to TRBJ2-5; possibly TRBD2 for D (6 bases). Trimming took off 1 base at V and 3 bases at J, with 6 bases between the two ends. This CDR3 spans 13 amino acids. Per the germline V gene, CDR1 is SGHTA and CDR2 is FQGNSA. The CDR3 DNA follows: TGTGCCAGCAGCTTAGAGCGGGAAGAGACCCAGTACTTC. Its protein is CASSLEREETQYF.

J is TRBJ1-1 and V is TRBV11-3; TRBD1 matches 10 bases. The CDR3 covers 14 residues. The germline V gene has CDR1 SGHNT and CDR2 YENEEA. The V segment lost 4 bases and the J segment 10 bases; nucleotides outside the gene matches: 9. The CDR3 loop reads CASSSGQGSPGAFF. The DNA of the CDR3 is TGTGCCAGCAGCTCGGGACAGGGGAGCCCCGGAGCTTTCTTT.

The chain combines TRBV5-1 with TRBJ2-7, with 9 bases that match TRBD1. This CDR3 is built from 15 residues. Germline V lookup: CDR1 SGHRS, CDR2 YFSETQ. V was pared by 3 bases and J by 3 bases, with 7 bases of the junction left unmatched. CDR3 in DNA: TGCGCCAGCAGCTCCCTGGGGACAGGGCACTACGAGCAGTACTTC. This encodes CASSSLGTGHYEQYF.

V and J are TRBV6-5 and TRBJ1-1; tentative D call: TRBD1 (6 bases). CDR3 length: 13 residues. Germline V gene sequence: CDR1 MNHEY, CDR2 SVGAGI. Between the trimmed V and J ends, which lost 5 bases and 5 bases, there was a span of 12 bases. CDR3 sequence reads: CASSAQGRTEAFF. The CDR3 region has the DNA TGTGCCAGCAGTGCACAGGGTAGAACTGAAGCTTTCTTT.

This chain uses TRBV29-1 with TRBJ1-2; D call uncertain. CDR3 length: 9 residues. Trimming took off 7 bases at V and 12 bases at J, with 12 bases between the two ends. Germline assignment: CDR1 SQVTM and CDR2 ANQGSEA. The CDR3, as DNA: TGCAGCGGCGGACTGGGAGACACCTTC. It yields the protein CSGGLGDTF.

This clone was found once. The CDR3, as DNA: TGTGCCACCAGCACTAGAACGACGGGAGAGCAGTTCTTC. Protein sequence: CATSTRTTGEQFF. The genes are TRBV15 and TRBJ2-1; perhaps TRBD2 as D (5 bases). CDR1 and CDR2 (germline): LNHNV, YYDKDF (reference sequence). V lost 4 bases and J 10 bases, leaving 14 bases between the germline ends. CDR3 length equals 13 residues.

The gene calls are TRBV19 and TRBJ2-2, with 9 positions matching TRBD1. V gave up 7 bases and J gave up 6 bases; unmatched junction bases: 9. The germline CDR1 and CDR2 sequences are LNHDA and SQIVND (reference sequence). This CDR3 has 15 residues. The chain's CDR3 is CASTGQGIPPGELFF. The CDR3 DNA follows: TGTGCCAGTACCGGACAGGGGATCCCCCCCGGGGAGCTGTTTTTT.

The rearrangement links TRBV7-8 to TRBJ1-1; a possible D gene is TRBD1 (6 bases). Between the trimmed V and J ends, which lost 5 bases and 1 base, there was a span of 14 bases. CDR3 length equals 15 residues. Per the germline V gene, CDR1 is SGHVS and CDR2 is FQNEAQ. Here the CDR3 reads CASSPRQGTNTEAFF. CDR3 nucleotide sequence: TGTGCCAGCAGCCCTAGGCAGGGGACGAACACTGAAGCTTTCTTT.

CDR3 sequence: CASSFQGGYEQYF. The CDR3, as DNA: TGCGCCAGCAGCTTTCAAGGGGGATACGAGCAGTACTTC. V gene TRBV5-1 combines with J gene TRBJ2-7, with D maybe TRBD1 (6 bases). CDR3 length equals 13 residues. Trimming took off 2 bases at V and 4 bases at J, with 10 bases between the two ends. CDR1 is SGHRS, CDR2 YFSETQ, per germline.